Below are 24 T cell receptor beta chains sequenced from a single sample in a study of T cell repertoires in cytomegalovirus infection. These receptors' antigens are unknown. Each CDR3 protein is one row after TCRdb ran MiXCR on the reads. Among 370,000 or so distinct CDR3 sequences listed, roughly 34% were seen once. The sequencing used cultured PBMCs, collected from culture after CMV antigen stimulation. All receptors come from a human donor in good health (CMV status not recorded). Some clones in this sample may be carry-over from other donors' samples.

The rearrangement joins TRBV27 to TRBJ1-3; perhaps TRBD1 as D (5 bases). V dropped 9 bases and J dropped 0 bases, with 18 bases sitting between them. There are 16 residues in the CDR3. Germline V CDR1 and CDR2: MNHEY, SMNVEV (reference sequence). CDR3 nucleotides: TGTGCCAGTTACTCGGGGGGGAGGTACTCTGGAAACACCATATATTTT. It translates to CASYSGGRYSGNTIYF.

This clonotype has a handful of counts. The chain employs TRBV20-1 and TRBJ2-2; D ambiguous. The CDR3 is 13 residues long. V was pared by 0 bases and J by 6 bases, with 8 bases between. The germline V gene has CDR1 DFQATT and CDR2 SNEGSKA (reference sequence). The CDR3 DNA reads as TGCAGTGCTAGAGACGGCACGTCCGGGGAGCTGTTTTTT. This sequence encodes CSARDGTSGELFF.

This clonotype was detected only a few times. The chain joins TRBV7-2 to TRBJ1-5; unclear D gene. The CDR3 consists of 13 residues. Germline lookup yields CDR1 SGHTA and CDR2 FQGNSA. Trimming stripped 3 bases from V and 0 bases from J, with 3 bases between. The CDR3 nucleotides read TGTGCCAGCAGCTTCCATAGCAATCAGCCCCAGCATTTT. Protein sequence: CASSFHSNQPQHF. Complete variable domain (other parts from reference TRBV7-2 and TRBJ1-5): GAGVSQSPSNKVTEKGKDVELRCDPISGHTALYWYRQSLGQGLEFLIYFQGNSAPDKSGLPSDRFSAERTGGSVSTLTIQRTQQEDSAVYLCASSFHSNQPQHFGDGTRLSIL.

The rearrangement joins TRBV20-1 to TRBJ2-3; 8 nucleotides agree with TRBD2. The ends lost 0 bases at V and 4 bases at J; junction bases unmatched: 6. Germline loops: CDR1 DFQATT, CDR2 SNEGSKA (reference sequence). CDR3 size: 15 residues. The CDR3 coding sequence is TGCAGTGCTAGAGATTACGCCGGGAGGGCAGATACGCAGTATTTT. Encoded protein: CSARDYAGRADTQYF.

The V gene is TRBV20-1, the J gene TRBJ2-7, with D uncertain. CDR1 and CDR2 (germline): DFQATT, SNEGSKA (reference sequence). This CDR3 has 12 amino acids. The CDR3 region has the DNA TGCGGAAGTACAGCCGACTCCTACGAGCAGTACTTC. It encodes CGSTADSYEQYF.

This clonotype was detected only a few times. V is TRBV6-2 or TRBV6-3 and J is TRBJ2-7; TRBD1 matches at 7 bases. Germline V gene lookup returns CDR1 MNHEY and CDR2 SVGEGT. The CDR3 spans 14 residues. With 7 bases clipped from V and 3 bases from J, the junction kept 9 bases outside the gene matches. The CDR3 nucleotides are TGTGCCAGCACCCTTGGGCAGGGGGACTACGAGCAGTACTTC. It encodes CASTLGQGDYEQYF.

About this clonotype: One end of the junction fails to match germline, which may point to a read error. For the CDR3, the DNA is TGTGCCAGCAGCCTAGCGGGAGGGCCAGGAGGTGAGCAGTTCTTC. Protein product: CASSLAGGPGGEQFF. V usage is TRBV7-8 and J usage is TRBJ2-1; 12 nucleotides align to TRBD2. The CDR3 contains 15 residues. Looked up from germline, CDR1 is SGHVS and CDR2 is FQNEAQ.

V and J are TRBV7-3 and TRBJ1-3; D is possibly TRBD1 (5 bases). V lost 0 bases and J 0 bases, leaving 15 bases between the germline ends. Germline V gene data show CDR1 as SGHTA and CDR2 as FQGTGA. This CDR3 has 18 amino acids. Here the CDR3 DNA reads TGTGCCAGCAGCTTAACGGGGGATCGGCTTTCCTCTGGAAACACCATATATTTT. Its translation is CASSLTGDRLSSGNTIYF.

The rearrangement links TRBV19 to TRBJ2-1, with unresolved D. The V end was cut by 6 bases, the J end by 7 bases, with 16 bases between. This CDR3 region has 14 residues. CDR1 LNHDA and CDR2 SQIVND come from the germline V gene (reference sequence). CDR3 DNA sequence: TGTGCCAGTAGCCTCCCTCCCGGGTCGAATGAGCAGTTCTTC. The encoded protein is CASSLPPGSNEQFF.

For this clonotype: Just one base apart from a much larger clone, this may be a read error. The CDR3 here is CASSLRDNKQFF. The CDR3 DNA reads TGTGCCAGCAGCTTACGAGACAATAAGCAGTTCTTC. This chain joins TRBV7-2 and TRBJ2-1; no clear D gene. Germline V gene data show CDR1 as SGHTA and CDR2 as FQGNSA. The CDR3 is 12 residues long.

The CDR3 loop is CSVNMGNNQPQHF. CDR3 DNA: TGCAGCGTGAATATGGGGAACAATCAGCCCCAGCATTTT. The chain has TRBV29-1 and TRBJ1-5; unclear D gene. The germline V gene encodes CDR1 SQVTM and CDR2 ANQGSEA. The CDR3 runs to 13 residues. V lost 6 bases and J 3 bases, leaving 12 bases between the germline ends.

CDR3 region: CASCIPRGQGTEAFF. In nucleotides, the CDR3 is TGTGCCAGCTGCATCCCCCGGGGACAGGGCACTGAAGCTTTCTTT. The V call is TRBV6-1, the J call TRBJ1-1, with 9 bases identical to TRBD1. This CDR3 spans 15 amino acids. From germline, CDR1 is MNHNS and CDR2 SASEGT. V was pared by 8 bases and J by 4 bases, with 11 bases of the junction left unmatched.

This clonotype has only a few counts. V usage is TRBV4-1 and J usage is TRBJ2-7; possible D gene TRBD2, 6 bases. Per the germline V gene, CDR1 is MGHRA and CDR2 is YSYEKL. V was clipped by 4 bases and J by 2 bases, with 15 bases between them. There are 15 residues in the CDR3. The CDR3 spells CASSRGLGRTYEQYV. The CDR3 DNA sequence: TGCGCCAGCAGCCGGGGACTGGGGCGAACCTACGAGCAGTACGTC.

In its sample, this clonotype was seen a few times. V and J are TRBV11-2 and TRBJ1-1, with D unclear. The germline V gene has CDR1 SGHAT and CDR2 FQNNGV. The CDR3 contains 16 residues. Trimming removed 5 bases from V and 2 bases from J, with 18 bases in between. CDR3 in DNA: TGTGCCAGCAGCCTCGTATGGGTGGGAGGCAACACTGAAGCTTTCTTT. It encodes CASSLVWVGGNTEAFF. The variable domain in full, with the rest retrieved from reference TRBV11-2 and TRBJ1-1, is EAGVAQSPRYKIIEKRQSVAFWCNPISGHATLYWYQQILGQGPKLLIQFQNNGVVDDSQLPKDRFSAERLKGVDSTLKIQPAKLEDSAVYLCASSLVWVGGNTEAFFGQGTRLTVV.

This clonotype showed up just a few times. V usage is TRBV28 and J usage is TRBJ2-4; TRBD1 is a possible D gene (5 bases). The CDR3 is 16 amino acids. The germline V gene has CDR1 MDHEN and CDR2 SYDVKM. V was pared by 1 base and J by 0 bases, with 10 bases between. CDR3 protein: CASSLFRDLAKNIQYF. CDR3 DNA sequence: TGTGCCAGCAGTTTATTCAGGGATTTAGCCAAAAACATTCAGTACTTC. The full variable domain, in which reference TRBV28 and TRBJ2-4 provide the parts outside the CDR3, is DVKVTQSSRYLVKRTGEKVFLECVQDMDHENMFWYRQDPGLGLRLIYFSYDVKMKEKGDIPEGYSVSREKKERFSLILESASTNQTSMYLCASSLFRDLAKNIQYFGAGTRLSVL.

The sample holds a few counts of this clonotype. The gene calls are TRBV7-2 and TRBJ1-1; TRBD1 matches 9 bases. This CDR3 has 13 amino acids. CDR1 is SGHTA and CDR2 is FQGNSA in the germline V gene. Trimming took 5 bases from V and 6 from J; bases not matched to a gene: 4. In DNA form, the CDR3 reads TGTGCCAGCAGCGGGGACAGGGATGCTGAAGCTTTCTTT. This sequence encodes CASSGDRDAEAFF. Filled out from reference TRBV7-2 and TRBJ1-1, the complete variable domain reads GAGVSQSPSNKVTEKGKDVELRCDPISGHTALYWYRQSLGQGLEFLIYFQGNSAPDKSGLPSDRFSAERTGGSVSTLTIQRTQQEDSAVYLCASSGDRDAEAFFGQGTRLTVV.

This clonotype was counted between two and nine times. The chain joins TRBV7-2 to TRBJ2-3; no definite D call. CDR3 length: 14 residues. Germline CDR1 and CDR2: SGHTA and FQGNSA. V shed 5 bases and J shed 6 bases, with 15 bases lying between them. CDR3 residues: CASSASIRWDTQYF. CDR3 nucleotides: TGTGCCAGCAGCGCTTCAATAAGATGGGATACGCAGTATTTT.

The chain joins TRBV12-3 or TRBV12-4 to TRBJ2-6, with D perhaps TRBD2 (6 bases). The CDR3 has 17 residues. V was cut by 3 bases and J by 3 bases, with 15 bases left in between. DNA of the CDR3: TGTGCCAGCAGTTTCGGGGGAATTGTAGGTGGGGCCAACGTCCTGACTTTC. Amino acids: CASSFGGIVGGANVLTF.

V usage is TRBV4-2 and J usage is TRBJ1-2, with D possibly TRBD1 on 5 matching bases. Germline-derived CDR1 and CDR2 are LGHNA and YNFKEQ. The V and J ends lost 3 bases and 7 bases respectively, with 12 bases between them. The CDR3 spans 13 residues. The CDR3 nucleotides read TGTGCCAGCAGCCACGCCAGGGACTCTGGCTACACCTTC. Translated, it gives CASSHARDSGYTF.

The rearrangement uses TRBV15 and TRBJ1-1; D gene ambiguous. Per germline, CDR1 LNHNV and CDR2 YYDKDF (reference sequence). The V end was cut by 0 bases, the J end by 4 bases, with 12 bases between. This CDR3 region has 15 residues. CDR3 sequence reads: CATSREGFLGTEAFF. The CDR3 DNA reads as TGTGCCACCAGCAGAGAAGGGTTCTTGGGCACTGAAGCTTTCTTT. Combining the CDR3 with reference TRBV15 and TRBJ1-1 gives the whole variable domain DAMVIQNPRYQVTQFGKPVTLSCSQTLNHNVMYWYQQKSSQAPKLLFHYYDKDFNNEADTPDNFQSRRPNTSFCFLDIRSPGLGDTAMYLCATSREGFLGTEAFFGQGTRLTVV.

This chain joins TRBV6-1 and TRBJ2-7; 10 bases are shared with TRBD1. The CDR3 has 16 residues. Germline CDR1 and CDR2: MNHNS and SASEGT. V lost 5 bases and J lost 6; bases outside the gene matches: 13. CDR3 in amino acids: CASSYTPGTGDSEQYV. The DNA for the CDR3 is TGTGCCAGCAGTTACACCCCCGGGACAGGGGATTCCGAGCAGTACGTC.

This clonotype has only one observation. The chain is built from TRBV15 and TRBJ2-7; 9 nucleotides agree with TRBD2. Germline V lookup: CDR1 LNHNV, CDR2 YYDKDF (reference sequence). J gave up 1 base and V 4 bases, and 5 bases lay outside the gene matches. CDR3 length equals 15 residues. The CDR3 region is CATSNLGLASYEQYF. The CDR3 DNA sequence: TGTGCCACCAGCAATTTGGGACTAGCTTCCTACGAGCAGTACTTC.

The chain employs TRBV27 and TRBJ2-3; D may be TRBD2 (6 bases). The CDR3 is made up of 16 amino acids. Trimming cost V 3 bases and J 4 bases, with 17 bases left between them. Germline V lookup: CDR1 MNHEY, CDR2 SMNVEV (reference sequence). The CDR3, as DNA: TGTGCCAGCAGTTTGCTACGCGGGAAAGGATCAGATACGCAGTATTTT. Translation gives CASSLLRGKGSDTQYF.

The V and J genes are TRBV12-3 or TRBV12-4 and TRBJ1-3, with 7 bases aligning to TRBD1. The junction had 2 bases not matched to a gene; V was cut back by 3 bases and J by 0 bases. The CDR3 loop spans 15 amino acids. The CDR3 DNA reads as TGTGCCAGCAGTTTCGGACAGGCCTCTGGAAACACCATATATTTT. Amino acid sequence: CASSFGQASGNTIYF.